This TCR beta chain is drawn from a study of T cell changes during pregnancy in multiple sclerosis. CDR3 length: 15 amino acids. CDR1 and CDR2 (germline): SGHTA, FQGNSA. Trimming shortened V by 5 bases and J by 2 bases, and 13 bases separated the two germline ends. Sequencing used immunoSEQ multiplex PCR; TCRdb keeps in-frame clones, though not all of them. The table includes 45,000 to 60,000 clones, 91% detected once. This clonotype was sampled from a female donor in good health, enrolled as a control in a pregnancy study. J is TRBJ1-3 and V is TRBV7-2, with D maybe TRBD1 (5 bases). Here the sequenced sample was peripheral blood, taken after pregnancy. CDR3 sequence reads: CASSPRGGAGNTIYF. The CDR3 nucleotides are TGTGCCAGCAGCCCGCGGGGGGGGGCTGGAAACACCATATATTTT.